The source of this TCR beta chain is a study of shared clonotypes between healthy human individuals. Germline CDR1 is SGHRS and CDR2 is YFSETQ. There are 14 residues in the CDR3. Data came from immunoSEQ multiplex PCR; TCRdb stores just in-frame clones and leaves some out. The data show about 1.5 million clones, under 99% seen once. As for this clone: The junction differs from germline at one of its ends, possibly a read error.

The receptor's source is a young man in good health. This sequence joins TRBV5-1 and TRBJ2-1; D is possibly TRBD1 (5 bases). The sequenced sample was naive CD4+ T cells sorted from blood. As to subset: CD45RA+ positively selected. CDR3 sequence: CASNLGQGYNEQFF. The DNA for the CDR3 is TGCGCCAGCAACTTGGGGCAGGGTTACAATGAGCAGTTCTTC.